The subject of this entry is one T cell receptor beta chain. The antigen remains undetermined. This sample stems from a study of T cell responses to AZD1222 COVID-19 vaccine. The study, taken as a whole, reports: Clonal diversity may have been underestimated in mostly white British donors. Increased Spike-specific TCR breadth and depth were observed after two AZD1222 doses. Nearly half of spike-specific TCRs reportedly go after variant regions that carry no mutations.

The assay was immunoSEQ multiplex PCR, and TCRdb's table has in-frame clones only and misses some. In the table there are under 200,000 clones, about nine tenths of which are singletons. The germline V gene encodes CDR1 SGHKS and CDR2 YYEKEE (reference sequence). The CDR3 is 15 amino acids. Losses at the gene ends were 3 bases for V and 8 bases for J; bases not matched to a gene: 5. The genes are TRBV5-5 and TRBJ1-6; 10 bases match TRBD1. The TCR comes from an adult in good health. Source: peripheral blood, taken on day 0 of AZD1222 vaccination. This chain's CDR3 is CASSSQGTGDSPLHF. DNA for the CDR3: TGTGCCAGCAGCTCCCAAGGGACAGGGGATTCACCCCTCCACTTT.